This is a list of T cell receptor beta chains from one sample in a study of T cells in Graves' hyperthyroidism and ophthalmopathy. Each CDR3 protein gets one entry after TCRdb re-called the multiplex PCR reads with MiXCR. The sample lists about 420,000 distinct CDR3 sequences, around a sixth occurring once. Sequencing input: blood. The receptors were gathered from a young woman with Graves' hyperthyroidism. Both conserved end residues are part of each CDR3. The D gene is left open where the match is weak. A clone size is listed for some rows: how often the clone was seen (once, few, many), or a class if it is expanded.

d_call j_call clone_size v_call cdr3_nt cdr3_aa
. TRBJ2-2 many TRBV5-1 TGTGCCAGCAGCTTAGACAACACCGGGGAGCTGTTTTTT CASSLDNTGELFF
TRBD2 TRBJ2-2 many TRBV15 TGTGCCACCAGCAGAGATTATACTAGCGGGAGGGAAAACACCGGGGAGCTGTTTTTT CATSRDYTSGRENTGELFF
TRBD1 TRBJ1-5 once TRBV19 TGTGCCAGTAGTTACGGACAGGGACCCAATCAGCCCCAGCATTTT CASSYGQGPNQPQHF
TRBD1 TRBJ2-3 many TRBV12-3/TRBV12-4 TGTGCCAGCCTGGGACAGAAGGGAAATACGCAGTATTTT CASLGQKGNTQYF
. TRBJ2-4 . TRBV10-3 TGTGCCATCGCCACTCCCGGGAAAAACATTCAGTACTTC CAIATPGKNIQYF
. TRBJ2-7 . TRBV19 TGTGCCAGTAGTTCCTCGGTGAGCTCCTACGAGCAGTACTTC CASSSSVSSYEQYF
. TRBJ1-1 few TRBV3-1 TGTGCCAGCAGCCAAGTATTGGGGGCGCACACTGAAGCTTTCTTT CASSQVLGAHTEAFF
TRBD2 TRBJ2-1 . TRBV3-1 TGTGCCAGCAGCCAGGGGACTAGCGGGACGGAGTACAATGAGCAGTTCTTC CASSQGTSGTEYNEQFF
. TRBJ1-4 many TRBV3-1 TGTGCCAGCAGCCAAGCCGCAAGTGAAAAACTGTTTTTT CASSQAASEKLFF
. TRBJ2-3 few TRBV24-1 TGTGCCACCAGTGATTTCGCCGGGGCGGATACGCAGTATTTT CATSDFAGADTQYF
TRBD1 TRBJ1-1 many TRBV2 TGTGCCAGCAGGGACAGGTCCAACACTGAAGCTTTCTTT CASRDRSNTEAFF
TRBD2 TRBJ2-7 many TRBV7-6 TGTGCCAGCAGCCAGGGACTAGCGGGGGGGTACGAGCAGTACTTC CASSQGLAGGYEQYF
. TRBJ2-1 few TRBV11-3 TGTGCCAGCAGCTTATTCCAGCCGGAGAGCGATGAGCAGTTCTTC CASSLFQPESDEQFF
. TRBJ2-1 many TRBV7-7 TGTGCTAGCAGTTACCGTCGGGGCAATGAGCAGTTCTTC CASSYRRGNEQFF
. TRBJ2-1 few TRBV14 TGTGCCAGCAGCCAAGATGGGCTGAGCTCCTACAATGAGCAGTTCTTC CASSQDGLSSYNEQFF